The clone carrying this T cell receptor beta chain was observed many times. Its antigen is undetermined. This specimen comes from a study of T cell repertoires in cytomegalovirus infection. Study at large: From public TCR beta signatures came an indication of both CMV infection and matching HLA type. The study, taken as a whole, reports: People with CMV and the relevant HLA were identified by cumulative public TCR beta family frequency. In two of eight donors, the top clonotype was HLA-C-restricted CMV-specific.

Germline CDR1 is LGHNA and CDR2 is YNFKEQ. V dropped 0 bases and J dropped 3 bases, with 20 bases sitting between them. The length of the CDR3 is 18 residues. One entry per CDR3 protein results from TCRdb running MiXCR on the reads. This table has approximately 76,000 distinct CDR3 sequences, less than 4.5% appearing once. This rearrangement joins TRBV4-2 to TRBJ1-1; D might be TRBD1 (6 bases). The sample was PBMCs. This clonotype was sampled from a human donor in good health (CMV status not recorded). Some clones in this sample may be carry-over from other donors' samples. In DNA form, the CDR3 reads TGTGCCAGCAGCCAAGAACGTAGGGGGACGGGGGGGGACACTGAAGCTTTCTTT. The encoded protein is CASSQERRGTGGDTEAFF.